The 2 T cell receptor beta chains given below trace back to one sample, sequenced in a study of blood T cell repertoires in COVID-19. Clones were sequenced by immunoSEQ multiplex PCR, and TCRdb holds only the in-frame ones, with some missing. The profile shows 300,000 to 350,000 clones, about 90% of them singletons. The specimen was peripheral blood. The source of these receptors is a woman aged 70-85 years with COVID-19, enrolled during active disease.

The chain joins TRBV28 to TRBJ1-6, with TRBD1 matching 9 bases. The V segment lost 4 bases and the J segment 6 bases; nucleotides outside the gene matches: 7. CDR3 length: 16 amino acids. Germline CDR1 is MDHEN and CDR2 is SYDVKM. CDR3 sequence (DNA): TGTGCCAGCAGTTATGGGGGACAGGGATCTAATTCACCCCTCCACTTT. Translated: CASSYGGQGSNSPLHF.

The chain employs TRBV28 and TRBJ2-7; unclear D gene. Germline V gene lookup returns CDR1 MDHEN and CDR2 SYDVKM. Trimming removed 4 bases from V and 0 bases from J, with 4 bases in between. The CDR3 totals 12 residues. The CDR3 loop is CASSSTSYEQYF. The CDR3 nucleotides are TGTGCCAGCAGTTCTACCTCCTACGAGCAGTACTTC.